The 19 T cell receptor beta chains reported below all come from one sample, sequenced in a study of blood T cell repertoires in COVID-19. Measured with immunoSEQ multiplex PCR; TCRdb has only the in-frame clones, and not every one. The sample has 95,000 to 150,000 clones, around 79% seen once. The specimen sequenced was peripheral blood. Receptor source: a man between 65 and 85 years old with acute or convalescent COVID-19.

This clone was seen a few times. V usage is TRBV5-4 and J usage is TRBJ2-7; weak D call: TRBD2 (5 bases). V was cut by 0 bases and J by 0 bases, with 10 bases left in between. CDR3 size: 15 residues. Germline values: CDR1 SGHNT, CDR2 YYREEE (reference sequence). In nucleotides, the CDR3 is TGTGCCAGCAGCTTGGTTGAGGGCATCTCCTACGAGCAGTACTTC. Amino acid sequence: CASSLVEGISYEQYF.

The chain employs TRBV6-1 and TRBJ2-5; 10 bases map to TRBD1. Germline V gene data show CDR1 as MNHNS and CDR2 as SASEGT. Trimming took 1 base from V and 5 from J; bases not matched to a gene: 4. The CDR3 length is 15 residues. The CDR3 nucleotides read TGTGCCAGCAGTGAAGGACAGGGGGCCTGGGAGACCCAGTACTTC. Amino acids: CASSEGQGAWETQYF.

V and J are TRBV19 and TRBJ1-5; possible D gene TRBD1, 6 bases. The CDR3 has 15 amino acids. Trimming took 1 base from V and 3 from J, leaving 10 bases between them. CDR1 LNHDA and CDR2 SQIVND come from the germline V gene (reference sequence). The CDR3 DNA reads TGTGCCAGTAGTATAGGTCCAGGGGCCAATCAGCCCCAGCATTTT. It codes for CASSIGPGANQPQHF.

The table lists this clone with a count of one. The V call is TRBV5-5, the J call TRBJ1-1; D uncertain. The germline V gene encodes CDR1 SGHKS and CDR2 YYEKEE (reference sequence). The CDR3 spans 14 residues. Trimming left V 4 bases short and J 2 bases short, with 12 bases between. The CDR3 reads CASSRERVNTEAFF. The CDR3 nucleotides are TGTGCCAGCAGCCGGGAACGGGTTAACACTGAAGCTTTCTTT.

The chain uses TRBV5-5 and TRBJ2-5; the D is unclear. Germline loops: CDR1 SGHKS, CDR2 YYEKEE (reference sequence). V lost 4 bases to trimming and J lost 4 bases, with 11 bases between them. The CDR3 contains 13 residues. CDR3 loop: CASSRGSAETQYF. CDR3 nucleotide sequence: TGTGCCAGCAGCCGCGGTTCGGCAGAGACCCAGTACTTC.

The chain combines TRBV5-4 with TRBJ1-1; D unresolved. Per germline, CDR1 SGHNT and CDR2 YYREEE (reference sequence). This CDR3 has 14 amino acids. V lost 3 bases, J lost 3 bases, and 12 bases lay in between. Written as DNA, the CDR3 is TGTGCCAGCAGCTCGAGGGTAGGAGACACTGAAGCTTTCTTT. It specifies CASSSRVGDTEAFF.

V gene TRBV2 combines with J gene TRBJ2-1; 7 nucleotides agree with TRBD1. This CDR3 contains 14 residues. Germline lookup yields CDR1 SNHLY and CDR2 FYNNEI. Trimming took 3 bases from V and 5 from J; bases not matched to a gene: 4. CDR3 protein: CASSEETGHNEQFF. The CDR3 nucleotides read TGTGCCAGCAGTGAGGAGACAGGGCACAATGAGCAGTTCTTC. Drawing the rest from reference TRBV2 and TRBJ2-1, the complete variable domain is EPEVTQTPSHQVTQMGQEVILRCVPISNHLYFYWYRQILGQKVEFLVSFYNNEISEKSEIFDDQFSVERPDGSNFTLKIRSTKLEDSAMYFCASSEETGHNEQFFGPGTRLTVL.

This chain links TRBV4-3 with TRBJ2-6; D is perhaps TRBD1 (5 bases). The length of the CDR3 is 19 residues. Looked up from germline, CDR1 is LGHNA and CDR2 is YSLEER. Trimming shortened V by 0 bases and J by 0 bases, and 15 bases separated the two germline ends. In DNA, the CDR3 is TGCGCCAGCAGCCAAGACCCAAGGGCAGGGAACTCTGGGGCCAACGTCCTGACTTTC. Its protein product is CASSQDPRAGNSGANVLTF.

The J gene is TRBJ1-2, the V gene TRBV7-2; a weak D match, TRBD1 (5 bases). The CDR3 is 13 residues long. Trimming cost V 4 bases and J 7 bases, with 13 bases left between them. CDR1 is SGHTA, CDR2 FQGNSA, per germline. In DNA, the CDR3 is TGTGCCAGCAGCTCAATCAGGGTGGGTGGCTACACCTTC. Protein: CASSSIRVGGYTF.

This chain joins TRBV4-2 and TRBJ2-7; no definite D call. The V end lost 0 bases, the J end lost 1 base, and 7 bases lay between the germline ends. CDR1 and CDR2 (germline): LGHNA, YNFKEQ. The CDR3 is 14 residues long. The CDR3 protein is CASSQEKPSYEQYF. CDR3 coding DNA: TGTGCCAGCAGCCAAGAAAAGCCATCCTACGAGCAGTACTTC.

The rearrangement uses TRBV29-1 and TRBJ2-7; TRBD2 agrees at 8 bases. The germline V gene encodes CDR1 SQVTM and CDR2 ANQGSEA. The length of the CDR3 is 15 residues. Trimming at V came to 7 bases and at J to 3 bases, leaving 14 bases not matched to a gene. CDR3 loop: CSASEAGGLGYEQYF. The DNA of the CDR3 is TGCAGCGCCTCGGAGGCGGGGGGTCTCGGCTACGAGCAGTACTTC.

This clone was found a few times. V is TRBV28 and J is TRBJ1-2; 8 bases align to TRBD1. Losses at the gene ends were 4 bases for V and 10 bases for J; bases not matched to a gene: 8. The V gene's germline CDR1 is MDHEN and CDR2 SYDVKM. This CDR3 region has 13 residues. The CDR3 here is CASSSGQGRAYTF. DNA for the CDR3: TGTGCCAGCAGTTCCGGACAGGGCCGAGCCTACACCTTC.

Ten or more counts support this clone. The chain is built from TRBV6-1 and TRBJ1-5; D unresolved. V was shortened by 2 bases and J by 0 bases, with 8 bases between the two germline ends. Germline V CDR1 and CDR2: MNHNS, SASEGT. The CDR3 runs 15 residues. The CDR3 region has the DNA TGTGCCAGCAGTGAAAATACCGGTAGCAATCAGCCCCAGCATTTT. It encodes CASSENTGSNQPQHF.

The chain has TRBV9 and TRBJ2-2; D is possibly TRBD2 (5 bases). The CDR3 spans 15 residues. The V end lost 4 bases, the J end lost 5 bases, and 15 bases lay between the germline ends. Germline lookup yields CDR1 SGDLS and CDR2 YYNGEE. DNA of the CDR3: TGTGCCAGCAGCTCGCGGACGGAGGCTACCGGGGAGCTGTTTTTT. It encodes CASSSRTEATGELFF. Full variable domain (rest looked up from reference TRBV9 and TRBJ2-2): DSGVTQTPKHLITATGQRVTLRCSPRSGDLSVYWYQQSLDQGLQFLIQYYNGEERAKGNILERFSAQQFPDLHSELNLSSLELGDSALYFCASSSRTEATGELFFGEGSRLTVL.

The V call is TRBV4-1, the J call TRBJ2-7, with a tentative D call TRBD1 (6 bases). The V end lost 0 bases, the J end lost 2 bases, and 11 bases lay between the germline ends. The CDR3 contains 15 residues. CDR1 is MGHRA and CDR2 is YSYEKL in the germline V gene. CDR3 in amino acids: CASSQEQGWTYEQYF. The CDR3 nucleotides read TGCGCCAGCAGCCAAGAGCAGGGGTGGACCTACGAGCAGTACTTC.

This clone was picked up a small number of times. The chain carries TRBV3-1 (or the pseudogene TRBV3-2) and TRBJ2-5, with 7 bases identical to TRBD2. Germline CDR1 LGHDT, CDR2 YNNKEL (reference sequence). V shed 3 bases and J 9 bases; nucleotides not matched to a gene: 1. The CDR3 runs to 11 residues. CDR3 sequence reads: CASSQGGAQYF. DNA of the CDR3: TGTGCCAGCAGCCAGGGGGGGGCCCAGTACTTC.

This chain connects TRBV25-1 to TRBJ1-6; 9 bases agree with TRBD1. Germline V gives CDR1 MGHDK, CDR2 SYGVNS. This CDR3 has 17 amino acids. Trimming removed 3 bases from V and 14 bases from J; junction bases left unmatched: 17. DNA of the CDR3: TGTGCCAGCAGTGATATGGGACAGGGCAGATGGGACGGGTCCCTCCACTTT. Translated, it gives CASSDMGQGRWDGSLHF.

The chain employs TRBV4-1 and TRBJ1-2; D ambiguous. V lost 0 bases, J lost 3 bases, and 14 bases lay in between. CDR3 length: 16 residues. From germline, CDR1 is MGHRA and CDR2 YSYEKL. CDR3 region: CASSQDRSPRYYGYTF. The CDR3 DNA is TGCGCCAGCAGCCAAGATCGGTCTCCCAGGTACTATGGCTACACCTTC.

The rearrangement uses TRBV18 and TRBJ1-6; the D is unclear. The CDR3 is made up of 14 amino acids. Between the trimmed V and J ends, which lost 1 base and 5 bases, there was a span of 6 bases. The germline gives CDR1 KGHSH, CDR2 LQKENI. CDR3 amino acids: CASSPRENNSPLHF. The CDR3 bases are TGTGCCAGCTCACCACGGGAGAATAATTCACCCCTCCACTTT.